The next 10 T cell receptor beta chains were all read from a single sample in a study of human T cells and chemical hapten exposure (dated by TCRdb to the early 2020s). The sample's time point label, decoded: pre-sensitization, week 0. The treatment or condition label, read with the paper, signifies: therapeutic diphenylcyclopropenone sensitization with weekly scalp DPC. Library preparation was by RACE. This sample was sequenced with a NextSeq 500. The raw public reads went through TCRdb reprocessing: fastp at Q25, MiXCR clone calling, in-frame beta chains kept. Entries that share a CDR3 protein sequence are merged under the most common genes and DNA. The table for this sample lists about 380,000 distinct CDR3 sequences; roughly 4.6% of them were counted only once. Clones ranked in the top ten supply 2.5% to 3% of the sample. The input for sequencing was whole blood, taken in connection with sensitization to the hapten diphenylcyclopropenone (DPC). All receptors derive from a woman in her forties or fifties with alopecia areata. Some clones in this sample may be carry-over from other donors' samples.

The rearrangement joins TRBV15 to TRBJ2-3; D gene uncertain. The V end was cut by 0 bases, the J end by 5 bases, with 9 bases between. The CDR3 loop spans 14 amino acids. Per germline, CDR1 LNHNV and CDR2 YYDKDF (reference sequence). The CDR3 region has the DNA TGTGCCACCAGCAGAGATAGCCCGGTAGATACGCAGTATTTT. Translating gives CATSRDSPVDTQYF.

This clonotype was recorded at least ten times. The J gene is TRBJ2-3, the V gene TRBV20-1; TRBD1 aligns across 8 bases. V was clipped by 5 bases and J by 3 bases; unmatched bases: 7. Germline V gene data show CDR1 as DFQATT and CDR2 as SNEGSKA (reference sequence). The CDR3 is 14 residues long. The DNA for the CDR3 is TGCAGTGCTGGAAAGACAGGGGTAACAGATACGCAGTATTTT. Protein sequence: CSAGKTGVTDTQYF.

On this clonotype itself: One base away lies a much larger clone, so this may be a sequencing read error. This sequence joins TRBV29-1 and TRBJ1-1; the D gene is possibly TRBD1 (5 bases). Germline CDR1 is SQVTM and CDR2 is ANQGSEA. The CDR3 is 16 residues long. Trimming took off 3 bases at V and 8 bases at J, with 25 bases between the two ends. Here the CDR3 DNA reads TGCAGCGTTGAGTACACCACGGTTCAAGGGGTTCGCGAAGCTTTCTTT. It translates to CSVEYTTVQGVREAFF.

This clonotype was seen ten or more times. The genes are TRBV20-1 and TRBJ1-2; 8 bases are a match to TRBD1. CDR3 length equals 14 residues. Germline loops: CDR1 DFQATT, CDR2 SNEGSKA (reference sequence). The V segment lost 0 bases and the J segment 3 bases; nucleotides outside the gene matches: 3. The CDR3 sequence is CSARDVQGDYGYTF. The CDR3 DNA sequence: TGCAGTGCTAGAGACGTACAGGGGGACTATGGCTACACCTTC.

The table lists this clonotype with many counts. The CDR3 DNA is TGTGCCAGCAGCAAAGAAGGGGGCGGCAATCAGCCCCAGCATTTT. Its translation: CASSKEGGGNQPQHF. The V call is TRBV21-1, the J call TRBJ1-5; the DNA was not compared with TRBD1, the D call given in the table. TRBV21-1 is annotated as a pseudogene. The CDR3 has 15 residues.

Only a few counts were recorded for this clonotype. This chain links TRBV29-1 with TRBJ1-2, with D tentatively TRBD1 (5 bases). V was trimmed by 3 bases and J by 2 bases, leaving 10 bases between them. The germline CDR1 and CDR2 sequences are SQVTM and ANQGSEA. The length of the CDR3 is 13 residues. CDR3 nucleotide sequence: TGCAGCGTTGAGGTGACAGCCAACTATGGCTACACCTTC. Translation gives CSVEVTANYGYTF.

This chain links TRBV20-1 with TRBJ1-5; D is ambiguous. Germline CDR1 is DFQATT and CDR2 is SNEGSKA (reference sequence). V shed 5 bases and J shed 7 bases, with 18 bases lying between them. This CDR3 spans 14 amino acids. The CDR3 sequence: CSAPATGQGQPQHF. The CDR3 region has the DNA TGCAGTGCTCCCGCCACTGGGCAAGGACAGCCCCAGCATTTT.

Ten or more counts support this clonotype. V is TRBV6-6 and J is TRBJ2-5; TRBD2 aligns across 15 bases. V lost 2 bases and J lost 4; bases outside the gene matches: 5. The length of the CDR3 is 17 residues. Germline-derived CDR1 and CDR2 are MNHNY and SVGAGI (reference sequence). CDR3 region: CASSYRTSGGARETQYF. Written as DNA, the CDR3 is TGTGCCAGCAGTTACCGGACTAGCGGGGGGGCCAGAGAGACCCAGTACTTC.

This clonotype was seen repeatedly, ten times or more. The rearrangement uses TRBV6-5 and TRBJ1-5; 10 bases agree with TRBD1. The CDR3 length is 14 residues. CDR1 MNHEY and CDR2 SVGAGI come from the germline V gene. The ends lost 6 bases at V and 7 bases at J; junction bases unmatched: 6. CDR3 amino acids: CASSRTGGRQPQHF. CDR3 in DNA: TGTGCCAGCAGCCGGACAGGGGGACGGCAGCCCCAGCATTTT.

This clonotype was seen ten or more times. The chain combines TRBV29-1 with TRBJ2-3; 8 bases line up with TRBD1. Germline CDR1 reads SQVTM; CDR2 reads ANQGSEA. The ends lost 7 bases at V and 1 base at J; junction bases unmatched: 4. The CDR3 totals 13 residues. CDR3 in amino acids: CSDRDRRTDTQYF. The CDR3 DNA reads as TGCAGCGATCGGGACAGGCGCACAGATACGCAGTATTTT.